The clone carrying this T cell receptor (beta chain) was counted a single time. The antigen is not known. Study processing details: The detection floor for productive clonotype frequency was 2.59 x 10-5. The table came from immunoSEQ multiplex PCR; TCRdb's copy has only in-frame clones and leaves some out. The V and J calls and clone size are taken from that table; D and trimming were inferred from the DNA. The repertoire includes fewer than 35,000 clones, about 70% of them detected once, and 2% sits in the top ten. Per germline, CDR1 MNHNS and CDR2 SASEGT. The CDR3 is 16 amino acids. Trimming shortened V by 0 bases and J by 0 bases, and 9 bases separated the two germline ends. This record belongs to a study of STAT5B mutations in CD4+ large granular lymphocyte leukemia. Study results and limitations: TRBV06-family usage was enriched in top patient clones (8/27) versus controls (2/35).

Sequencing was performed on CD4+ T cells from blood buffy coats. This sequence joins TRBV6-1 and TRBJ1-3; D is undetermined. This receptor was identified in a human donor in good health. CDR3 in DNA: TGTGCCAGCAGTGAAGCGGCCATCGCCTCTGGAAACACCATATATTTT. Protein: CASSEAAIASGNTIYF.